This T cell receptor (beta chain) was sequenced for a study of shared clonotypes between healthy human individuals. General study findings and limits: As a rule, naive subsets had a larger estimated richness than memory subsets. Among four donors, around 5% of naive CD4 clonotypes were found in common. The authors expected sequencing depth to affect clonotype sharing among donors.

TCRdb keeps only in-frame clones here, not all; method: immunoSEQ multiplex PCR. This table has fewer than 1.6 million clones, 98% to 99% appearing once. Every donor was a Caucasian adult from Nashville, Tennessee. About this clone: Its target is unknown.

Source material: naive CD4+ T cells sorted from blood. The sample's subset: CD45RA+ positively selected. The clonotype originates from a young man in good health.

The CDR3 nucleotides are TGCGCCAGCAGCCAGAAACCAGGCTGGGGGGATGTTGCAGATACGCAGTATTTT. Amino acids: CASSQKPGWGDVADTQYF. The V call is TRBV5-1, the J call TRBJ2-3, with D perhaps TRBD2 (6 bases). CDR3 length equals 18 residues. Deletions cut 4 bases from V and 4 bases from J, with 25 bases between. From germline, CDR1 is SGHRS and CDR2 YFSETQ. Full variable domain (rest looked up from reference TRBV5-1 and TRBJ2-3): KAGVTQTPRYLIKTRGQQVTLSCSPISGHRSVSWYQQTPGQGLQFLFEYFSETQRNKGNFPGRFSGRQFSNSRSEMNVSTLELGDSALYLCASSQKPGWGDVADTQYFGPGTRLTVL.